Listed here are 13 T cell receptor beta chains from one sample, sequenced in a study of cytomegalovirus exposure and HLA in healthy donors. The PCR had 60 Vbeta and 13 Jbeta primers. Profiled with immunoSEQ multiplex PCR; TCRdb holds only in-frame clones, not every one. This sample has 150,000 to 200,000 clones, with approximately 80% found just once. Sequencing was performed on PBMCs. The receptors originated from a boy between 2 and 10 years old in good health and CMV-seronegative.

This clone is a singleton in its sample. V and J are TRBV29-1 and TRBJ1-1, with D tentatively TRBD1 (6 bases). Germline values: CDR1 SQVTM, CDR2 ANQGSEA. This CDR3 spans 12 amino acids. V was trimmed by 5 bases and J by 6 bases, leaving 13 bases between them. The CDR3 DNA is TGCAGCGTTCGTAGGGGGAGTCCTGAAGCTTTCTTT. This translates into CSVRRGSPEAFF.

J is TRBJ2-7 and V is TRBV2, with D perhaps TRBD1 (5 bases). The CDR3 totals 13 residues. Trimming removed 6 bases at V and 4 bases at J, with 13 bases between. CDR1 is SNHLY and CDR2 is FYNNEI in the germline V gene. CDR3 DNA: TGTGCCAGCAGCGAGATTGACAGATACGAGCAGTACGTC. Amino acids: CASSEIDRYEQYV.

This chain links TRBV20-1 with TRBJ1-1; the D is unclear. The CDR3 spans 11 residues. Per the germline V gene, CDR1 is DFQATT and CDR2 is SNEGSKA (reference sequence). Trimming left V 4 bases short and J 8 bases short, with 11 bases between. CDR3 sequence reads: CSAKGGYEAFF. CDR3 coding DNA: TGCAGTGCTAAGGGAGGGTACGAAGCTTTCTTT.

The CDR3 region is CSARGPNEQFF. The CDR3 DNA reads TGCAGTGCTAGGGGCCCCAATGAGCAGTTCTTC. The chain carries TRBV20-1 and TRBJ2-1; D is ambiguous. Germline CDR1 reads DFQATT; CDR2 reads SNEGSKA (reference sequence). V shed 3 bases and J shed 6 bases, with 6 bases lying between them. The CDR3 contains 11 residues.

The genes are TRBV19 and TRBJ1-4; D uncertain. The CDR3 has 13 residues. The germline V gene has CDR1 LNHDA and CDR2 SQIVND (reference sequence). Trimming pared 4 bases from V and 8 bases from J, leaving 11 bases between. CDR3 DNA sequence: TGTGCCAGTAGTACCGTTGGAGACGAAAAACTGTTTTTT. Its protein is CASSTVGDEKLFF. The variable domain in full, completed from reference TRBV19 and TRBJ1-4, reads DGGITQSPKYLFRKEGQNVTLSCEQNLNHDAMYWYRQDPGQGLRLIYYSQIVNDFQKGDIAEGYSVSREKKESFPLTVTSAQKNPTAFYLCASSTVGDEKLFFGSGTQLSVL.

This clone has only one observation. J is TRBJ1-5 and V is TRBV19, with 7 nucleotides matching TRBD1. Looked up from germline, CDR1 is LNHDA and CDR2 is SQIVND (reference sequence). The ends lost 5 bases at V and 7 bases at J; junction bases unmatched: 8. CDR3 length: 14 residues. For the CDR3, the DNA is TGTGCCAGTAGTTCGACAGGGTGGGGGCAGCCCCAGCATTTT. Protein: CASSSTGWGQPQHF.

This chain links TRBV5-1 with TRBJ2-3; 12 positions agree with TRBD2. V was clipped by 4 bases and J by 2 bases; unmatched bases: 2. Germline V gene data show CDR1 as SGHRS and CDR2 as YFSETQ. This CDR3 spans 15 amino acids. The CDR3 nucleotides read TGCGCCAGCAGCCGACTAGCGGGGGACACAGATACGCAGTATTTT. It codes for CASSRLAGDTDTQYF.

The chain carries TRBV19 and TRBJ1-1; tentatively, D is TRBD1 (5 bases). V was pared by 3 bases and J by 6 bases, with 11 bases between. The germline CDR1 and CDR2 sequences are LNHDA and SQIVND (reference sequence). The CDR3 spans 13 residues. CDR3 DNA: TGTGCCAGTAGTATCACACGGGGGGCTGAAGCTTTCTTT. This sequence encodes CASSITRGAEAFF.

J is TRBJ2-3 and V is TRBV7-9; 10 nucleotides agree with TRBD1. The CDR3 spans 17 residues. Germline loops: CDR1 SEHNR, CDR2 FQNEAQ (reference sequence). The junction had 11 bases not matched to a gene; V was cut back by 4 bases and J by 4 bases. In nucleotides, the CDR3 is TGTGCCAGCAGCTCACACCGGGACAGGGGAGAGGCAGATACGCAGTATTTT. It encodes CASSSHRDRGEADTQYF.

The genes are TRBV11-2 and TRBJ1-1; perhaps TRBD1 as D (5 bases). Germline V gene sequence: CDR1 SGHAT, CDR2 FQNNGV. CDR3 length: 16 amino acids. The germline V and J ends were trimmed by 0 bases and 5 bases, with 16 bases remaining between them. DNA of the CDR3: TGTGCCAGCAGCTTAGATCCTCCCCAGGGCTGGACTGAAGCTTTCTTT. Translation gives CASSLDPPQGWTEAFF.

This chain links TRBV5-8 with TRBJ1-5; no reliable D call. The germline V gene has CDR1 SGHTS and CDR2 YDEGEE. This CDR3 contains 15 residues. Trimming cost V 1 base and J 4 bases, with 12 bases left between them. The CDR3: CASSLTDWANQPQHF. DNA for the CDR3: TGTGCCAGCAGCTTGACGGACTGGGCGAATCAGCCCCAGCATTTT.

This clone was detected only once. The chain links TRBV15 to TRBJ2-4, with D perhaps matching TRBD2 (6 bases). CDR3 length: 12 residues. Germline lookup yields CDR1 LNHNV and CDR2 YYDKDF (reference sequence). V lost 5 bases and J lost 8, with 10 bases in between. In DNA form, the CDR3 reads TGTGCCACCAGCGAGACGGGGGACATTCAGTACTTC. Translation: CATSETGDIQYF.

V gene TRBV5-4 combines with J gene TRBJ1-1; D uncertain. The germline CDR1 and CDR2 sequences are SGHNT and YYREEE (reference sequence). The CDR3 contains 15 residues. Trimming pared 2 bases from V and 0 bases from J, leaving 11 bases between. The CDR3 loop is CASSFNNMMNTEAFF. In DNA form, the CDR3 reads TGTGCCAGCAGCTTTAACAACATGATGAACACTGAAGCTTTCTTT.